Here is one T cell receptor (beta chain) with its context. V was clipped by 3 bases and J by 2 bases; unmatched bases: 3. The CDR3 is 14 residues long. Germline V gives CDR1 SGHTS, CDR2 YDEGEE. The data are from a study of T cell responses to AZD1222 COVID-19 vaccine. Sequencing was performed with immunoSEQ multiplex PCR; in TCRdb, only in-frame clones are kept and a portion is missing. This table holds approximately 120,000 clones, nearly 90% found once. Sequencing used peripheral blood, obtained 28 days after the second AZD1222 dose. The clonotype comes from an adult who received the AZD1222 COVID-19 vaccine. The chain combines TRBV5-8 with TRBJ1-2, with 8 bases matching TRBD1. The CDR3 loop is CASSSYRGNYGYTF. The CDR3 DNA follows: TGTGCCAGCAGCTCGTACAGGGGGAACTATGGCTACACCTTC.